A single sample gave rise to the 5 T cell receptor beta chains below, sequenced in a study of blood T cell repertoires in COVID-19. TCRdb keeps only in-frame clones here, not all; method: immunoSEQ multiplex PCR. The data contain roughly 140,000 clones, roughly four fifths of them singletons. Sequencing was done on a sample of PBMCs or T cells enriched from blood (not recorded which). These receptors all stem from a woman aged 18-29 years who had been exposed to COVID-19.

This clone was observed a single time. The rearrangement joins TRBV27 to TRBJ2-7; D remains ambiguous. Trimming removed 3 bases from V and 1 base from J, with 10 bases in between. Germline V gene data show CDR1 as MNHEY and CDR2 as SMNVEV (reference sequence). The CDR3 sequence is 14 residues long. In nucleotides, the CDR3 is TGTGCCAGCAGTTTCCAGCCAGGATCCTACGAGCAGTACTTC. It codes for CASSFQPGSYEQYF.

This clone has only a few counts. Other DNA sequences within the sample encode an identical CDR3. This sequence joins TRBV27 and TRBJ1-1; no clear D. The germline V gene has CDR1 MNHEY and CDR2 SMNVEV (reference sequence). This CDR3 contains 12 residues. V lost 6 bases, J lost 4 bases, and 9 bases lay in between. As DNA, the CDR3 is TGTGCCAGCAGCCTAACGGGCACTGAAGCTTTCTTT. The encoded protein is CASSLTGTEAFF.

The chain combines TRBV5-1 with TRBJ2-1, with TRBD2 identical over 9 bases. From germline, CDR1 is SGHRS and CDR2 YFSETQ. The CDR3 sequence is 16 residues long. V trimming: 4 bases; J trimming: 1 base; junction bases outside the gene matches: 6. The CDR3 DNA sequence: TGCGCCAGCAGCCCCGCGGGGGGGAAGTCCTACAATGAGCAGTTCTTC. Translating gives CASSPAGGKSYNEQFF. Looking up the rest from reference TRBV5-1 and TRBJ2-1 gives the full variable domain: KAGVTQTPRYLIKTRGQQVTLSCSPISGHRSVSWYQQTPGQGLQFLFEYFSETQRNKGNFPGRFSGRQFSNSRSEMNVSTLELGDSALYLCASSPAGGKSYNEQFFGPGTRLTVL.

V gene TRBV19 combines with J gene TRBJ2-1; D unresolved. The V and J ends lost 3 bases and 7 bases respectively, with 7 bases between them. Germline V lookup: CDR1 LNHDA, CDR2 SQIVND (reference sequence). The CDR3 sequence is 12 residues long. The CDR3 sequence is CASSMNRNEQFF. In nucleotides, the CDR3 is TGTGCCAGTAGTATGAATAGAAATGAGCAGTTCTTC.

The V and J genes are TRBV10-3 and TRBJ2-3; 9 positions agree with TRBD1. J was trimmed by 1 base and V by 11 bases; bases with no gene match: 4. Germline loops: CDR1 ENHRY, CDR2 SYGVKD. The CDR3 consists of 13 residues. The CDR3 spells CAVRTGGTDTQYF. For the CDR3, the DNA is TGTGCCGTCCGGACAGGGGGCACAGATACGCAGTATTTT.